This T cell receptor beta chain is drawn from a study of cytomegalovirus exposure and HLA in healthy donors. Points from the study as a whole: A later analysis showed that HLA-associated TCR beta chains had undergone more clonal expansion than equally common others.

The PCR contained 60 Vbeta and 13 Jbeta primers. The assay was immunoSEQ multiplex PCR, and TCRdb's table has in-frame clones only and misses some. This repertoire includes roughly 200,000 clones. In the case of this clone: The antigen remains unidentified.

Sequenced material: PBMCs. The clonotype comes from a girl under 10 years old in good health and CMV-seropositive.

CDR3 sequence: CASSGPGRGETQYF. CDR3 in DNA: TGCGCCAGCAGCGGTCCAGGGAGGGGAGAGACCCAGTACTTC. The rearrangement links TRBV5-1 to TRBJ2-5; TRBD2 matches at 7 bases. Germline assignment: CDR1 SGHRS and CDR2 YFSETQ. The CDR3 has 14 amino acids. The ends lost 4 bases at V and 4 bases at J; junction bases unmatched: 7.